This is a list of T cell receptor beta chains from one sample in a study of shared clonotypes between healthy human individuals. Assay: immunoSEQ multiplex PCR; the TCRdb copy retains only in-frame clones and omits some. Altogether around 2,100,000 clones are present, over 85% being singletons, with the ten largest covering approximately 1%. Input material: naive CD8+ T cells sorted from blood. The receptors were gathered from a man between 18 and 35 years old in good health. The CDR3 runs from the conserved cysteine through the conserved F or W. D genes are given only for firm matches. Some rows have no size entry. The others give once, few or many, or a class for an expanded clone.

clone_size: -; v_call: TRBV14; d_call: -; j_call: TRBJ2-2; cdr3_aa: CASSQGGELFF; cdr3_nt: TGTGCCAGCAGCCAAGGGGGGGAGCTGTTTTTT
clone_size: few; v_call: TRBV30; d_call: -; j_call: TRBJ1-1; cdr3_aa: CAWRAGVMNTEAFF; cdr3_nt: TGTGCCTGGAGGGCAGGAGTCATGAACACTGAAGCTTTCTTT
clone_size: few; v_call: TRBV19; d_call: -; j_call: TRBJ2-3; cdr3_aa: CASSLWWGDTQYF; cdr3_nt: TGTGCCAGTAGCCTTTGGTGGGGGGATACGCAGTATTTT
clone_size: -; v_call: TRBV29-1; d_call: -; j_call: TRBJ2-1; cdr3_aa: CSVEGFWGREDEQFF; cdr3_nt: TGCAGCGTTGAAGGATTCTGGGGGCGCGAAGATGAGCAGTTCTTC
clone_size: -; v_call: TRBV28; d_call: TRBD1; j_call: TRBJ2-7; cdr3_aa: CASTSTGDEYEQYF; cdr3_nt: TGTGCCAGCACCTCGACAGGGGACGAGTACGAGCAGTACTTC
clone_size: few; v_call: TRBV5-4; d_call: -; j_call: TRBJ1-6; cdr3_aa: CASSIGSSPLHF; cdr3_nt: TGTGCCAGCAGCATTGGGAGTTCACCCCTCCACTTT
clone_size: -; v_call: TRBV28; d_call: -; j_call: TRBJ2-2; cdr3_aa: CASSLSNTGELFF; cdr3_nt: TGTGCCAGCAGTTTGAGTAACACCGGGGAGCTGTTTTTT
clone_size: -; v_call: TRBV7-6; d_call: -; j_call: TRBJ1-2; cdr3_aa: CASSLGGYRDGYTF; cdr3_nt: TGTGCCAGCAGCTTAGGGGGATACAGGGATGGCTACACCTTC
clone_size: -; v_call: TRBV2; d_call: TRBD1; j_call: TRBJ2-3; cdr3_aa: CASSVWTGELTDTQYF; cdr3_nt: TGTGCCAGCAGTGTCTGGACAGGGGAACTCACAGATACGCAGTATTTT
clone_size: -; v_call: TRBV5-6; d_call: -; j_call: TRBJ2-7; cdr3_aa: CASNVEAAEQYF; cdr3_nt: TGTGCCAGCAACGTTGAAGCCGCCGAGCAGTACTTC
clone_size: few; v_call: TRBV7-6; d_call: -; j_call: TRBJ1-2; cdr3_aa: CASSLAGAASYGYTF; cdr3_nt: TGTGCCAGCAGCTTAGCAGGTGCCGCGAGCTATGGCTACACCTTC
clone_size: -; v_call: TRBV27; d_call: -; j_call: TRBJ2-6; cdr3_aa: CASSLLLSGANVLTF; cdr3_nt: TGTGCCAGCAGTTTGCTATTGTCTGGGGCCAACGTCCTGACTTTC
clone_size: -; v_call: TRBV7-6; d_call: TRBD2; j_call: TRBJ2-1; cdr3_aa: CASSPRGILAGEEQFF; cdr3_nt: TGTGCCAGCAGCCCGAGAGGGATACTAGCGGGAGAGGAGCAGTTCTTC
clone_size: once; v_call: TRBV30; d_call: -; j_call: TRBJ1-1; cdr3_aa: CAWSFDSMNTEAFF; cdr3_nt: TGTGCCTGGAGTTTTGATTCTATGAACACTGAAGCTTTCTTT
clone_size: once; v_call: TRBV7-8; d_call: -; j_call: TRBJ2-7; cdr3_aa: CASSLETGFREQYF; cdr3_nt: TGTGCCAGCAGCTTAGAAACCGGGTTTAGGGAGCAGTACTTC
clone_size: -; v_call: TRBV15; d_call: -; j_call: TRBJ2-3; cdr3_aa: CATRGLDTDTQYF; cdr3_nt: TGTGCCACCAGAGGACTGGACACAGATACGCAGTATTTT
clone_size: -; v_call: TRBV4-3; d_call: -; j_call: TRBJ1-2; cdr3_aa: CASSQDTESGYGYTF; cdr3_nt: TGCGCCAGCAGCCAAGATACGGAGTCAGGCTATGGCTACACCTTC
clone_size: few; v_call: TRBV27; d_call: -; j_call: TRBJ2-7; cdr3_aa: CASSFSEQYF; cdr3_nt: TGTGCCAGCAGTTTCAGCGAGCAGTACTTC
clone_size: -; v_call: TRBV2; d_call: -; j_call: TRBJ2-3; cdr3_aa: CASSGSTRTDTQYF; cdr3_nt: TGTGCCAGCAGCGGCAGTACTCGCACAGATACGCAGTATTTT
clone_size: -; v_call: TRBV9; d_call: -; j_call: TRBJ2-5; cdr3_aa: CASSVVPGKETQYF; cdr3_nt: TGTGCCAGCAGCGTAGTTCCAGGCAAAGAGACCCAGTACTTC
clone_size: once; v_call: TRBV5-1; d_call: -; j_call: TRBJ2-3; cdr3_aa: CASTYTDTQYF; cdr3_nt: TGCGCCAGCACCTACACAGATACGCAGTATTTT
clone_size: -; v_call: TRBV4-3; d_call: TRBD2; j_call: TRBJ2-1; cdr3_aa: CASSQGPSGNDNEQFF; cdr3_nt: TGCGCCAGCAGCCAAGGACCTAGCGGGAACGACAATGAGCAGTTCTTC
clone_size: -; v_call: TRBV27; d_call: TRBD2; j_call: TRBJ2-1; cdr3_aa: CASSLGAGLYNEQFF; cdr3_nt: TGTGCCAGCAGTTTGGGAGCGGGGCTCTACAATGAGCAGTTCTTC
clone_size: -; v_call: TRBV7-9; d_call: -; j_call: TRBJ1-2; cdr3_aa: CASSPRRGEEPPADGYTF; cdr3_nt: TGTGCCAGCAGCCCAAGGAGGGGGGAAGAACCTCCCGCGGATGGCTACACCTTC
clone_size: -; v_call: TRBV2; d_call: TRBD1; j_call: TRBJ1-5; cdr3_aa: CASSTGDRGNQPQHF; cdr3_nt: TGTGCCAGCAGCACAGGGGACCGGGGCAATCAGCCCCAGCATTTT
clone_size: -; v_call: TRBV4-2; d_call: -; j_call: TRBJ2-2; cdr3_aa: CASSPGLNTGELFF; cdr3_nt: TGTGCCAGCAGCCCAGGACTAAACACCGGGGAGCTGTTTTTT
clone_size: -; v_call: TRBV5-1; d_call: -; j_call: TRBJ2-6; cdr3_aa: CASSYGELRESGANVLTF; cdr3_nt: TGCGCCAGCAGCTACGGGGAGCTCAGGGAAAGTGGGGCCAACGTCCTGACTTTC
clone_size: -; v_call: TRBV5-1; d_call: -; j_call: TRBJ2-1; cdr3_aa: CASSLSTVSSSYNEQFF; cdr3_nt: TGCGCCAGCAGCTTGTCTACCGTCTCCAGCTCCTACAATGAGCAGTTCTTC
clone_size: -; v_call: TRBV9; d_call: TRBD2; j_call: TRBJ2-3; cdr3_aa: CASSPSGDTDTQYF; cdr3_nt: TGTGCCAGCAGCCCTAGCGGGGACACAGATACGCAGTATTTT
clone_size: -; v_call: TRBV5-3; d_call: -; j_call: TRBJ1-1; cdr3_aa: CASTRDGTEAFF; cdr3_nt: TGTGCCAGCACGAGGGATGGCACTGAAGCTTTCTTT
clone_size: -; v_call: TRBV4-1; d_call: TRBD1; j_call: TRBJ1-1; cdr3_aa: CASSQETGQGIYTEAFF; cdr3_nt: TGCGCCAGCAGCCAAGAAACGGGACAGGGAATCTACACTGAAGCTTTCTTT